What follows is one TCR beta chain and its context. Unmatched junction bases numbered 4, after V lost 5 bases and J lost 8 bases. The V gene's germline CDR1 is MDHEN and CDR2 SYDVKM. There are 14 residues in the CDR3. Noted time point: persistent/refractory GD, antithyroid drugs over 5 years with positive TRAb. RNA extracted from PBMCs served as the sequencing template. These data come from a study of regulatory T cells in long-lasting Graves disease. Investigators prepared the TCR beta libraries by applying iRepertoire HTBI primers and Arm-PCR of CDR3 regions. Via MiXCR, TCRdb re-called the multiplex PCR reads, giving one row per CDR3 protein. The table has hundreds of thousands of distinct CDR3 sequences, more than 20% seen once.

This chain joins TRBV28 and TRBJ2-1, with 12 bases matching TRBD2. This clonotype originated in a female donor with Graves disease. The sequencing here drew on peripheral blood mononuclear cells (PBMCs), taken when the disease was refractory, from a patient treated with antithyroid drugs. The CDR3 reads CASSRTSGTYEQFF. CDR3 DNA sequence: TGTGCCAGCAGTAGGACTAGCGGGACGTATGAGCAGTTCTTC. Full variable domain (remainder filled in from reference TRBV28 and TRBJ2-1): DVKVTQSSRYLVKRTGEKVFLECVQDMDHENMFWYRQDPGLGLRLIYFSYDVKMKEKGDIPEGYSVSREKKERFSLILESASTNQTSMYLCASSRTSGTYEQFFGPGTRLTVL.